The 20 T cell receptor beta chains presented below share a single source sample, sequenced in a study of blood T cell repertoires in COVID-19. Assay: immunoSEQ multiplex PCR; the TCRdb copy retains only in-frame clones and omits some. The table shows 100,000 or so clones, with around 85% occurring only once. Input material: PBMCs or T cells enriched from blood (not recorded which). All receptors come from a woman in her forties or fifties who had recovered from COVID-19.

The J gene is TRBJ1-6, the V gene TRBV28; D remains ambiguous. Trimming took off 6 bases at V and 0 bases at J, with 12 bases between the two ends. Germline CDR1 is MDHEN and CDR2 is SYDVKM. The CDR3 loop spans 16 amino acids. CDR3 in DNA: TGTGCCAGCAGCCTCACGGGGAGCTCCTATAATTCACCCCTCCACTTT. Translated: CASSLTGSSYNSPLHF.

The chain is built from TRBV4-1 and TRBJ1-6; 7 positions agree with TRBD1. Trimming took 2 bases from V and 1 from J; bases not matched to a gene: 8. Germline loops: CDR1 MGHRA, CDR2 YSYEKL. There are 18 residues in the CDR3. The CDR3 region is CASSQQLTGVSYNSPLHF. CDR3 coding DNA: TGCGCCAGCAGCCAACAACTTACAGGGGTATCCTATAATTCACCCCTCCACTTT.

The V call is TRBV28, the J call TRBJ1-2; tentatively, D is TRBD1 (5 bases). Germline assignment: CDR1 MDHEN and CDR2 SYDVKM. Trimming stripped 1 base from V and 3 bases from J, with 15 bases between. The CDR3 loop spans 16 amino acids. The CDR3 protein is CASSLSQPGKDYGYTF. In DNA, the CDR3 is TGTGCCAGCAGTTTATCCCAACCAGGGAAGGACTATGGCTACACCTTC.

The gene calls are TRBV28 and TRBJ2-7; 7 nucleotides line up with TRBD1. CDR1 and CDR2 (germline): MDHEN, SYDVKM. This CDR3 is built from 16 residues. After removal of 6 bases from V and 2 bases from J, the junction contained 13 bases not matched to a gene. Here the CDR3 reads CASSPPRTGYAYEQYF. The CDR3, as DNA: TGTGCCAGCAGCCCCCCCCGGACAGGTTATGCCTACGAGCAGTACTTC.

The chain links TRBV14 to TRBJ1-6, with TRBD1 matching 7 bases. Per the germline V gene, CDR1 is SGHDN and CDR2 is FVKESK. V lost 0 bases and J lost 8; bases outside the gene matches: 4. The CDR3 has 15 amino acids. CDR3 region: CASSQDGDRDSPLHF. CDR3 in DNA: TGTGCCAGCAGCCAAGACGGAGACAGGGATTCACCCCTCCACTTT.

This chain uses TRBV6-4 with TRBJ2-6; TRBD2 is a possible D gene (5 bases). Germline V gene data show CDR1 as MRHNA and CDR2 as SNTAGT. This CDR3 spans 15 amino acids. The ends were cut back, 6 bases at V and 0 bases at J, with 9 bases in the middle. CDR3 loop: CASSPTSSGANVLTF. CDR3 nucleotides: TGTGCCAGCAGCCCAACTAGCTCTGGGGCCAACGTCCTGACTTTC.

As DNA, the CDR3 is TGTGCCAGCTCGGCTGGACAGCGTAATTCACCCCTCCACTTT. It specifies CASSAGQRNSPLHF. V usage is TRBV18 and J usage is TRBJ1-6; weak D call: TRBD1 (6 bases). The CDR3 is 14 residues long. Trimming left V 6 bases short and J 6 bases short, with 12 bases between. The V gene's germline CDR1 is KGHSH and CDR2 LQKENI.

This clone was picked up a small number of times. V gene TRBV6-6 combines with J gene TRBJ2-7; TRBD2 matches 8 bases. With V trimmed by 6 bases and J by 4 bases, 5 bases remained unmatched. Germline V gene data show CDR1 as MNHNY and CDR2 as SVGAGI (reference sequence). CDR3 size: 13 residues. The CDR3 DNA follows: TGTGCCAGCAGAAAAGCGGGAGTGTACGAGCAGTACTTC. As protein: CASRKAGVYEQYF.

This chain uses TRBV28 with TRBJ1-1, with 8 bases lining up with TRBD1. CDR1 and CDR2 from the germline V gene are MDHEN and SYDVKM. With V trimmed by 5 bases and J by 4 bases, 6 bases remained unmatched. This CDR3 is 14 amino acids long. In DNA, the CDR3 is TGTGCCAGCAGTCCACAGGGGGATAGCACTGAAGCTTTCTTT. Amino acid sequence: CASSPQGDSTEAFF.

The chain uses TRBV19 and TRBJ1-6; 8 bases match TRBD1. Germline-derived CDR1 and CDR2 are LNHDA and SQIVND (reference sequence). V lost 3 bases and J lost 14; bases outside the gene matches: 9. The CDR3 covers 14 residues. The CDR3 sequence is CASSMGQDLWALHF. The DNA of the CDR3 is TGTGCCAGTAGTATGGGACAGGACTTGTGGGCCCTCCACTTT.

The chain joins TRBV13 to TRBJ1-2; possible D gene TRBD1, 5 bases. Germline V gene data show CDR1 as PRHDT and CDR2 as FYEKMQ (reference sequence). Between the trimmed V and J ends, which lost 3 bases and 2 bases, there was a span of 13 bases. This CDR3 has 15 residues. Written as DNA, the CDR3 is TGTGCCAGCAGCTTGGGCAAGGGGCGAAACTATGGCTACACCTTC. It encodes CASSLGKGRNYGYTF.

The CDR3 loop is CASSLGGLAGGYRTGELFF. The DNA of the CDR3 is TGTGCCAGCAGTTTGGGAGGACTAGCGGGGGGATATAGGACCGGGGAGCTGTTTTTT. The rearrangement joins TRBV27 to TRBJ2-2; 14 bases line up with TRBD2. V shed 3 bases, J shed 5 bases, and the junction held 11 bases outside the gene matches. The CDR3 contains 19 residues. Germline assignment: CDR1 MNHEY and CDR2 SMNVEV (reference sequence).

This clone is a singleton in its sample. Here the CDR3 DNA reads TGTGCCAGCAGTTCCTTCACAGCGGTAGACTACGAGCAGTACTTC. As protein: CASSSFTAVDYEQYF. The gene calls are TRBV28 and TRBJ2-7, with D perhaps TRBD2 (5 bases). The V end was cut by 4 bases, the J end by 3 bases, with 16 bases between. CDR1 is MDHEN and CDR2 is SYDVKM in the germline V gene. CDR3 length: 15 amino acids. The whole variable domain, filled in from reference TRBV28 and TRBJ2-7, reads DVKVTQSSRYLVKRTGEKVFLECVQDMDHENMFWYRQDPGLGLRLIYFSYDVKMKEKGDIPEGYSVSREKKERFSLILESASTNQTSMYLCASSSFTAVDYEQYFGPGTRLTVT.

This chain joins TRBV3-1 (or the pseudogene TRBV3-2) and TRBJ1-2; TRBD1 might be the D (6 bases). V lost 1 base, J lost 4 bases, and 16 bases lay in between. CDR3 size: 16 residues. Germline CDR1 LGHDT, CDR2 YNNKEL (reference sequence). The CDR3 loop is CASSQVWAGASYGYTF. Written as DNA, the CDR3 is TGTGCCAGCAGCCAAGTGTGGGCAGGGGCTTCCTATGGCTACACCTTC.

The gene calls are TRBV5-4 and TRBJ2-3; 8 nucleotides align to TRBD2. The trim removed 1 base at V and 1 base at J, leaving 5 bases unmatched. The CDR3 sequence is 16 residues long. The germline V gene encodes CDR1 SGHNT and CDR2 YYREEE (reference sequence). The CDR3 nucleotides read TGTGCCAGCAGCTTGCAGACGGGGGGGGGCACAGATACGCAGTATTTT. Its translation is CASSLQTGGGTDTQYF.

The J gene is TRBJ1-6, the V gene TRBV6-2 or TRBV6-3, with TRBD1 matching over 7 bases. The CDR3 totals 16 residues. The junction had 10 bases not matched to a gene; V was cut back by 5 bases and J by 6 bases. Germline assignment: CDR1 MNHEY and CDR2 SVGEGT. CDR3 sequence: CASSTDRDAFNSPLHF. The CDR3 nucleotides are TGTGCCAGCAGTACCGACAGGGATGCCTTTAATTCACCCCTCCACTTT.

The genes are TRBV28 and TRBJ1-5; D gene ambiguous. CDR3 length: 14 residues. The V gene's germline CDR1 is MDHEN and CDR2 SYDVKM. The ends were cut back, 3 bases at V and 6 bases at J, with 12 bases in the middle. This chain's CDR3 is CASSLPRGSQPQHF. Here the CDR3 DNA reads TGTGCCAGCAGTTTGCCTCGGGGAAGTCAGCCCCAGCATTTT. Using reference TRBV28 and TRBJ1-5 for the parts outside the CDR3, the full variable domain is DVKVTQSSRYLVKRTGEKVFLECVQDMDHENMFWYRQDPGLGLRLIYFSYDVKMKEKGDIPEGYSVSREKKERFSLILESASTNQTSMYLCASSLPRGSQPQHFGDGTRLSIL.

The chain recombines TRBV19 with TRBJ2-2; 8 bases are shared with TRBD2. V dropped 5 bases and J dropped 7; count of bases not matched to a gene: 12. The CDR3 loop spans 16 amino acids. Germline loops: CDR1 LNHDA, CDR2 SQIVND (reference sequence). The CDR3 region is CASSSTRTSFVGELFF. CDR3 in DNA: TGTGCCAGTAGTTCCACCAGGACTAGCTTTGTCGGGGAGCTGTTTTTT.

This chain joins TRBV11-3 and TRBJ2-7; D gene unclear. V lost 0 bases to trimming and J lost 3 bases, with 3 bases between them. Germline V lookup: CDR1 SGHNT, CDR2 YENEEA. The CDR3 runs 12 residues. The CDR3 DNA follows: TGTGCCAGCAGCTTAGATAACTACGAGCAGTACTTC. Amino acid sequence: CASSLDNYEQYF.

The chain is built from TRBV7-3 and TRBJ2-1, with 11 bases matching TRBD2. CDR3 length: 15 amino acids. CDR1 is SGHTA and CDR2 is FQGTGA in the germline V gene. Trimming took 3 bases from V and 14 from J; bases not matched to a gene: 12. The CDR3 spells CASSFGGASGGPKFF. CDR3 in DNA: TGTGCCAGCAGCTTTGGTGGGGCTAGCGGGGGGCCCAAGTTCTTC. Supplemented by reference TRBV7-3 and TRBJ2-1, the full variable domain reads GAGVSQTPSNKVTEKGKYVELRCDPISGHTALYWYRQSLGQGPEFLIYFQGTGAADDSGLPNDRFFAVRPEGSVSTLKIQRTERGDSAVYLCASSFGGASGGPKFFGPGTRLTVL.